These 21 T cell receptor beta chains originate from one sample sequenced in a study of CXCR3-negative and CXCR3-positive naive CD8 T cells. cDNA libraries for TRB were generated by 5' RACE incorporating UMI labels. TCRdb reprocessed the 5' RACE reads and reports one entry per CDR3 protein, with no DNA. In total, the table holds fewer than 80,000 distinct CDR3 sequences. The sample consisted of naive CXCR3- CD8+ T cells from blood. Specified subset: CD45RO-CCR7+CD27+CD95- naive CD8+ T cells lacking CXCR3 (TNR3-). All receptors come from a human donor in good health. Some clones in this sample may be carry-over from other donors' samples.

The chain links TRBV6-5 to TRBJ2-1; checking the TCRdb D call of TRBD1 is not possible without DNA. The germline CDR1 and CDR2 sequences are MNHEY and SVGAGI. This CDR3 is 16 amino acids long. The CDR3 region is CASSQLGGNPPREQFF.

The chain combines TRBV28 with TRBJ2-7; TCRdb outputs TRBD2, but without DNA this stays unchecked. This CDR3 has 14 amino acids. CDR1 and CDR2 (germline): MDHEN, SYDVKM. CDR3 amino acids: CASSSLAGTYEQYF.

V and J are TRBV12-3 or TRBV12-4 and TRBJ1-1; absent DNA, TCRdb's TRBD1 call cannot be checked. This CDR3 is built from 16 residues. The CDR3 sequence: CASSPRGSGVGTEAFF.

The chain links TRBV28 to TRBJ2-7; TCRdb outputs TRBD2, but without DNA this stays unchecked. The CDR3 sequence is 14 residues long. Germline-derived CDR1 and CDR2 are MDHEN and SYDVKM. CDR3 amino acids: CASSGREAPYEQYF. The entire variable domain, with the rest obtained from reference TRBV28 and TRBJ2-7, is as follows: DVKVTQSSRYLVKRTGEKVFLECVQDMDHENMFWYRQDPGLGLRLIYFSYDVKMKEKGDIPEGYSVSREKKERFSLILESASTNQTSMYLCASSGREAPYEQYFGPGTRLTVT.

V and J are TRBV29-1 and TRBJ2-5; TCRdb's D gene call, TRBD1, goes unchecked for lack of DNA. The germline gives CDR1 SQVTM, CDR2 ANQGSEA. This CDR3 contains 16 residues. The CDR3 loop is CSVYSYREELVETQYF.

This chain joins TRBV19 and TRBJ2-1; the TRBD1 assignment by TCRdb is unverifiable without DNA. From germline, CDR1 is LNHDA and CDR2 SQIVND (reference sequence). The CDR3 is 16 amino acids. The chain's CDR3 is CASSMGTGSYYNEQFF.

The chain carries TRBV29-1 and TRBJ2-3; the TCRdb D gene call, TRBD2, has no DNA to confirm it. The CDR3 spans 14 residues. The germline V gene has CDR1 SQVTM and CDR2 ANQGSEA. The CDR3 here is CSGGLADLTDTQYF.

This chain uses TRBV7-3 with TRBJ2-5. Germline-derived CDR1 and CDR2 are SGHTA and FQGTGA. This CDR3 region has 16 residues. The CDR3 loop is CASSFSGVSYQETQYF.

V usage is TRBV20-1 and J usage is TRBJ1-1; TCRdb's D gene call, TRBD1, goes unchecked for lack of DNA. This CDR3 contains 13 residues. From germline, CDR1 is DFQATT and CDR2 SNEGSKA (reference sequence). CDR3 sequence: CSAVPQVDTEAFF.

The chain employs TRBV11-2 and TRBJ2-7; without DNA, the TCRdb call of TRBD1 cannot be checked. The germline CDR1 and CDR2 sequences are SGHAT and FQNNGV. There are 14 residues in the CDR3. This CDR3 reads CASSIMNRGGEQYF.

V is TRBV10-3 and J is TRBJ1-1; the D gene TCRdb calls, TRBD1, cannot be checked with no DNA. From germline, CDR1 is ENHRY and CDR2 SYGVKD. The CDR3 runs to 15 residues. CDR3 sequence reads: CAISEMGAGYEPAFF.

The chain is built from TRBV29-1 and TRBJ2-3; TCRdb selects TRBD2, and the lack of DNA leaves this call unchecked. In germline, CDR1 is SQVTM, CDR2 ANQGSEA. The CDR3 runs 13 residues. The CDR3 region is CSRLAGGVDTQYF.

V usage is TRBV29-1 and J usage is TRBJ2-7. From germline, CDR1 is SQVTM and CDR2 ANQGSEA. This CDR3 spans 11 amino acids. The CDR3 loop reads CSVDWGNEQYF.

The chain carries TRBV3-1 and TRBJ2-5; lacking DNA, the TRBD2 call made by TCRdb goes unchecked. This CDR3 region has 16 residues. CDR1 and CDR2 (germline): LGHDT, YNNKEL (reference sequence). This CDR3 reads CASRPKGLADQETQYF.

This chain joins TRBV5-1 and TRBJ2-2; TCRdb's D call of TRBD1 is untestable without DNA. CDR1 and CDR2 from the germline V gene are SGHRS and YFSETQ. The CDR3 length is 16 residues. CDR3 protein: CASSAQRGINTGELFF.

This chain links TRBV27 with TRBJ2-2. The germline V gene has CDR1 MNHEY and CDR2 SMNVEV (reference sequence). The CDR3 totals 12 residues. The CDR3 reads CASSSTTGELFF.

This chain links TRBV3-1 with TRBJ1-2. The germline CDR1 and CDR2 sequences are LGHDT and YNNKEL (reference sequence). CDR3 size: 14 residues. This CDR3 is CASSLTVEDYGYTF.

The V and J genes are TRBV7-3 and TRBJ2-1; TCRdb outputs TRBD1, but without DNA this stays unchecked. There are 15 residues in the CDR3. Per germline, CDR1 SGHTA and CDR2 FQGTGA. CDR3 loop: CASSFTGQVSDEQFF.

The chain joins TRBV6-2 or TRBV6-3 to TRBJ1-1; TCRdb reports TRBD1, a call that lacks DNA to check it against. The CDR3 length is 16 residues. Germline V gene sequence: CDR1 MNHEY, CDR2 SVGEGT. This CDR3 is CASSPGRTSMNTEAFF.

The V gene is TRBV7-2, the J gene TRBJ2-2; lacking DNA, the TRBD2 call made by TCRdb goes unchecked. The CDR3 covers 18 residues. The germline CDR1 and CDR2 sequences are SGHTA and FQGNSA. The CDR3 loop is CASSLQLAGGLGTGELFF.

This sequence joins TRBV4-1 and TRBJ1-1; TCRdb calls TRBD1, which cannot be checked without DNA. CDR3 length: 16 residues. CDR1 is MGHRA, CDR2 YSYEKL, per germline. CDR3 sequence reads: CASSQDRPRVGTEAFF.